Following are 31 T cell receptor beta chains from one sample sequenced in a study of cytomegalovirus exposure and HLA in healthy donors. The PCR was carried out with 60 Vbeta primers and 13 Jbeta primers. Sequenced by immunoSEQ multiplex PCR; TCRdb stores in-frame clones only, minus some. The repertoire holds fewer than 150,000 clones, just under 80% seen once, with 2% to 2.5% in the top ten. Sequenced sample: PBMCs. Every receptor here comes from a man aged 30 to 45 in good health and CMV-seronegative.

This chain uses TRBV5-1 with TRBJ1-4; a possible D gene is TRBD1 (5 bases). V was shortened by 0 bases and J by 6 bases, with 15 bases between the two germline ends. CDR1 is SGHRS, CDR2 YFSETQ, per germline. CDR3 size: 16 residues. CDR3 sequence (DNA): TGCGCCAGCAGCTTGGCACTTTTAGGGGAGGATGAAAAACTGTTTTTT. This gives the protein CASSLALLGEDEKLFF.

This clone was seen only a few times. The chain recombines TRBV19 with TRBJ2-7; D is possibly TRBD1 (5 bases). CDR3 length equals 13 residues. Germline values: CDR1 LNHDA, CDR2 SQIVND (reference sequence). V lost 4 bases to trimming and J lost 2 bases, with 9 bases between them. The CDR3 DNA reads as TGTGCCAGTAGTACAGGGATAACCTACGAGCAGTACTTC. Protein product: CASSTGITYEQYF.

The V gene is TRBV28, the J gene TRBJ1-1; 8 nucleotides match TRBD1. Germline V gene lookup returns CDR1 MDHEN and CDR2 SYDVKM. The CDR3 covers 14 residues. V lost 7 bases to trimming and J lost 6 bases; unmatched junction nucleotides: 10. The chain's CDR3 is CASILSGQGSEAFF. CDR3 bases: TGTGCCAGCATCCTGAGCGGACAGGGCTCTGAAGCTTTCTTT.

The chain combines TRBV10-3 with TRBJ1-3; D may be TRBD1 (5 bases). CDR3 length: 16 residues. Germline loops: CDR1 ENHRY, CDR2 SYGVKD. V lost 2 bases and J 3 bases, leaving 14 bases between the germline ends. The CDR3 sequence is CAISEAGGLSGNTIYF. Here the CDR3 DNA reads TGTGCCATCAGTGAGGCTGGGGGACTGAGTGGAAACACCATATATTTT.

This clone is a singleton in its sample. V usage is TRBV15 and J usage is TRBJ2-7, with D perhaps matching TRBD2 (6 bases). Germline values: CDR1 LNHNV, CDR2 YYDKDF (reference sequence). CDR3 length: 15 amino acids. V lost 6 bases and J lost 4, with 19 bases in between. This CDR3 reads CATRPSLASSYEQYF. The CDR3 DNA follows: TGTGCCACCAGACCCTCACTAGCTTCCTCTTACGAGCAGTACTTC.

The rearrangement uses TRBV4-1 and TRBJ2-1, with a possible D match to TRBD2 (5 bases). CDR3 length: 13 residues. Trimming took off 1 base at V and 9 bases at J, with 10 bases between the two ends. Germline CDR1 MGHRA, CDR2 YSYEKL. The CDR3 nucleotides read TGCGCCAGCAGCCAAGCCGGGGTGGGTGAGCAGTTCTTC. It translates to CASSQAGVGEQFF.

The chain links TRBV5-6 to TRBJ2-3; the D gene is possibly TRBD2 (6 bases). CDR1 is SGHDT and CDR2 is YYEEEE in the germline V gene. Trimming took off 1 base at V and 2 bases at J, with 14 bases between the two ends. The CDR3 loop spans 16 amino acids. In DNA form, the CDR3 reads TGTGCCAGCAGCTTGAGAGGGAGGTGGGACACAGATACGCAGTATTTT. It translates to CASSLRGRWDTDTQYF.

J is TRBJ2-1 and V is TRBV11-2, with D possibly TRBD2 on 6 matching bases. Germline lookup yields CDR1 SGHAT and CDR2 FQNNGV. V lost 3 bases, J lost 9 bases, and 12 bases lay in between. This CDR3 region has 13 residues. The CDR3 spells CASSFFGGIEQFF. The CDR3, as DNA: TGTGCCAGCAGCTTTTTTGGCGGGATTGAGCAGTTCTTC.

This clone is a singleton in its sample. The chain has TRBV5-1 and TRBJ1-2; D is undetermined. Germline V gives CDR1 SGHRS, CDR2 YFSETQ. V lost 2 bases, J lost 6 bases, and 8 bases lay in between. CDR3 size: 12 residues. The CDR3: CASSFQFHGYTF. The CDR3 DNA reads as TGCGCCAGCAGCTTCCAGTTCCATGGCTACACCTTC.

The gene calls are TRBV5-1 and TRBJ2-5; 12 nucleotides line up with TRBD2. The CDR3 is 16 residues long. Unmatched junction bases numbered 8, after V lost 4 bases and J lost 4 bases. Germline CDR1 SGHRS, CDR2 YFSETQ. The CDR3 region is CASSPNPGLAGETQYF. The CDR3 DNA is TGCGCCAGCAGCCCAAACCCGGGACTAGCGGGAGAGACCCAGTACTTC.

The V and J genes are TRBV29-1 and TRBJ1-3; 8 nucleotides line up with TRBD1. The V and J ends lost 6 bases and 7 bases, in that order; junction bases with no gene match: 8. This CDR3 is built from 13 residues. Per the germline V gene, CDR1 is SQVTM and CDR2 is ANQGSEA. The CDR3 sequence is CSVRVQGANTIYF. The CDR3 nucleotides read TGCAGCGTGAGGGTCCAGGGGGCGAACACCATATATTTT.

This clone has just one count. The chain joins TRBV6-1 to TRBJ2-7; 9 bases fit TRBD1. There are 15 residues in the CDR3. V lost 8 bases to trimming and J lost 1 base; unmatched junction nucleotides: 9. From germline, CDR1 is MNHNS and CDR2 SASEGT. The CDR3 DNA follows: TGTGCCAGCCGAAGGTCCGGGACAGGGTCCTACGAGCAGTACTTC. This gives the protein CASRRSGTGSYEQYF.

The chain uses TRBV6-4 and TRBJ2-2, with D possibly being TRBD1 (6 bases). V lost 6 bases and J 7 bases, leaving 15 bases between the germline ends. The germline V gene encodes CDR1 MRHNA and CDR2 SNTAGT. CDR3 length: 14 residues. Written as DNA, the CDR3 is TGTGCCAGCAGCCTCGCAGGGGCGAACGGGGAGCTGTTTTTT. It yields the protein CASSLAGANGELFF.

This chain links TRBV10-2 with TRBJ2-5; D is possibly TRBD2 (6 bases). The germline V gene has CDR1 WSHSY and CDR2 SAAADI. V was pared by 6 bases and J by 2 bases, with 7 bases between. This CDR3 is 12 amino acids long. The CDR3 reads CASSGRQETQYF. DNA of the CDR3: TGCGCCAGCAGCGGGAGACAAGAGACCCAGTACTTC.

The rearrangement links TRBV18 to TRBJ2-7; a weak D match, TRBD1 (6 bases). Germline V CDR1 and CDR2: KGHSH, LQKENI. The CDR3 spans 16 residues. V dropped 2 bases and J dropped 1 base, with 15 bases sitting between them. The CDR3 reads CASSPRSGADSYEQYF. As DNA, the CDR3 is TGTGCCAGCTCACCAAGGTCAGGGGCGGATTCCTACGAGCAGTACTTC.

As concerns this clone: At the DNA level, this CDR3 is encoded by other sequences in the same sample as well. CDR3 region: CASSPGSQGNQPQHF. DNA of the CDR3: TGTGCCAGCTCACCAGGTTCCCAGGGTAATCAGCCCCAGCATTTT. The chain links TRBV18 to TRBJ1-5, with D perhaps TRBD1 (5 bases). CDR1 is KGHSH and CDR2 is LQKENI in the germline V gene. The CDR3 length is 15 residues. The V end was cut by 2 bases, the J end by 4 bases, with 12 bases between.

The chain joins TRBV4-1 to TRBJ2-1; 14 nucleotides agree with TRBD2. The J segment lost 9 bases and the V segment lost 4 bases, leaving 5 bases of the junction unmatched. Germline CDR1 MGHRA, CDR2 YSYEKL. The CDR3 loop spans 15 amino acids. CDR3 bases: TGCGCCAGCAGCCCGGGACTAGCGGGAGCAGCTGAGCAGTTCTTC. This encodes CASSPGLAGAAEQFF.

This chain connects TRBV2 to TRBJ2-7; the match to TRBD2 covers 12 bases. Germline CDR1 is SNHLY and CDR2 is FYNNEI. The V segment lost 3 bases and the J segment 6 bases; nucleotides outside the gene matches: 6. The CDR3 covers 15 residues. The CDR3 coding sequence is TGTGCCAGCAGTGATGCGCGACTAGCGGGGGTCGAGCAGTACTTC. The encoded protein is CASSDARLAGVEQYF.

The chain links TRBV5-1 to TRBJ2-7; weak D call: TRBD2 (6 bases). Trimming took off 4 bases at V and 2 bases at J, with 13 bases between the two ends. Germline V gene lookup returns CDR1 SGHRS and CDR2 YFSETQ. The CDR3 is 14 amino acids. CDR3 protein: CASSVGLIPYEQYF. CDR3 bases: TGCGCCAGCAGCGTGGGACTGATACCCTACGAGCAGTACTTC.

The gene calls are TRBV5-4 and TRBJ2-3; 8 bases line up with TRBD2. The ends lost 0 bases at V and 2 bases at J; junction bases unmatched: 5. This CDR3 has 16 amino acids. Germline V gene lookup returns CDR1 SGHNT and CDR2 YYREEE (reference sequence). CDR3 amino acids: CASSLGLAGPTDTQYF. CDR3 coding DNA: TGTGCCAGCAGCTTGGGGTTAGCGGGACCCACAGATACGCAGTATTTT.

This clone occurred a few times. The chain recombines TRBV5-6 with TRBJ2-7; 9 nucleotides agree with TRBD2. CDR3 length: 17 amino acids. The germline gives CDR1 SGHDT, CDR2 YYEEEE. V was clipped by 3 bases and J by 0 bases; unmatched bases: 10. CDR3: CASSSITAGGNSYEQYF. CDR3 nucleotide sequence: TGTGCCAGCAGCTCTATAACAGCGGGGGGAAACTCCTACGAGCAGTACTTC.

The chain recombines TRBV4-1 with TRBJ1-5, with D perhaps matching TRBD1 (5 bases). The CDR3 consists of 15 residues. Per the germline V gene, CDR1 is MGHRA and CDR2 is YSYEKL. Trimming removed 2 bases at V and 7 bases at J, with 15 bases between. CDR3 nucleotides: TGCGCCAGCAGCCAAAAATGGGGGGTAGGACAGCCCCAGCATTTT. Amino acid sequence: CASSQKWGVGQPQHF.

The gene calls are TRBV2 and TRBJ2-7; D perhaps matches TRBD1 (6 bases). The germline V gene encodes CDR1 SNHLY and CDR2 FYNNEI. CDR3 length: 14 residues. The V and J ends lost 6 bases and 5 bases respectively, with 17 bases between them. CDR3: CASSAEGGTHEQYF. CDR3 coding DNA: TGTGCCAGCAGCGCCGAAGGGGGTACCCACGAGCAGTACTTC.

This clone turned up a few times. The CDR3: CASSRQGSGNTIYF. The DNA of the CDR3 is TGTGCCAGCAGCCGGCAGGGGTCTGGAAACACCATATATTTT. The chain couples TRBV5-4 to TRBJ1-3, with a possible D match to TRBD1 (6 bases). Germline loops: CDR1 SGHNT, CDR2 YYREEE (reference sequence). The CDR3 consists of 14 residues. The V and J ends lost 4 bases and 1 base respectively, with 9 bases between them. The variable domain in full, completed from reference TRBV5-4 and TRBJ1-3, reads ETGVTQSPTHLIKTRGQQVTLRCSSQSGHNTVSWYQQALGQGPQFIFQYYREEENGRGNFPPRFSGLQFPNYSSELNVNALELDDSALYLCASSRQGSGNTIYFGEGSWLTVV.

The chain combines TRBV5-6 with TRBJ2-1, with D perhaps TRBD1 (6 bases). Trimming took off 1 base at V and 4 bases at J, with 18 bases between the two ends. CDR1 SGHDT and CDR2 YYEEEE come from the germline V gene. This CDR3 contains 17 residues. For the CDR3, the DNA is TGTGCCAGCAGCTTGAACGTGGGGGACACCCATTACAATGAGCAGTTCTTC. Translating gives CASSLNVGDTHYNEQFF. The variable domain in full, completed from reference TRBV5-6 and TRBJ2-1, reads DAGVTQSPTHLIKTRGQQVTLRCSPKSGHDTVSWYQQALGQGPQFIFQYYEEEERQRGNFPDRFSGHQFPNYSSELNVNALLLGDSALYLCASSLNVGDTHYNEQFFGPGTRLTVL.

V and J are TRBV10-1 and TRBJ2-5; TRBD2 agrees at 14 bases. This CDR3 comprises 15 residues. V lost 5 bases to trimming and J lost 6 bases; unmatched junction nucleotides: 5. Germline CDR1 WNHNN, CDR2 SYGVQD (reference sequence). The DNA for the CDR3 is TGCGCCAGCAGTACCGGGACTAGCGGGAGCAAGACCCAGTACTTC. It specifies CASSTGTSGSKTQYF.

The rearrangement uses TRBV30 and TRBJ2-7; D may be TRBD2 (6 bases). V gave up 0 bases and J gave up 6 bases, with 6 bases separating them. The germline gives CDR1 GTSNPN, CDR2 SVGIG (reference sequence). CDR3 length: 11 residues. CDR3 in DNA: TGTGCCTGGAGTGTACTAGCCGAGCAGTACTTC. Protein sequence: CAWSVLAEQYF.

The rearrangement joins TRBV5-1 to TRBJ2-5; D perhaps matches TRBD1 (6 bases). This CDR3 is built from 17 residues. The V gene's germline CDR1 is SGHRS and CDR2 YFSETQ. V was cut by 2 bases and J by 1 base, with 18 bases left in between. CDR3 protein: CASSFSPRGAAQETQYF. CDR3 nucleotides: TGCGCCAGCAGCTTCAGCCCCAGGGGAGCGGCCCAAGAGACCCAGTACTTC. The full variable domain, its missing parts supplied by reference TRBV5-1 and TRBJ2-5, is KAGVTQTPRYLIKTRGQQVTLSCSPISGHRSVSWYQQTPGQGLQFLFEYFSETQRNKGNFPGRFSGRQFSNSRSEMNVSTLELGDSALYLCASSFSPRGAAQETQYFGPGTRLLVL.

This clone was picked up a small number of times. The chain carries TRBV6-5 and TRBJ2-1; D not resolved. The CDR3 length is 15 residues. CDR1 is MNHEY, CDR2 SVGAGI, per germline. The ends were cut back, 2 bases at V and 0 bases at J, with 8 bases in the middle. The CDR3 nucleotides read TGTGCCAGCAGTTACGACTGGAGCTCCTACAATGAGCAGTTCTTC. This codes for CASSYDWSSYNEQFF.

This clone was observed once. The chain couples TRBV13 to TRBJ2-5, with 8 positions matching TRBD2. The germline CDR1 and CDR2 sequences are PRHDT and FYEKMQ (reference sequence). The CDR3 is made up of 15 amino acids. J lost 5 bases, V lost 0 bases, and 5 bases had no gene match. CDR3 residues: CASSLGGGAGETQYF. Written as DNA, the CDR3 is TGTGCCAGCAGCTTAGGCGGGGGGGCCGGGGAGACCCAGTACTTC. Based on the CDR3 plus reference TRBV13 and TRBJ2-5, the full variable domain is AAGVIQSPRHLIKEKRETATLKCYPIPRHDTVYWYQQGPGQDPQFLISFYEKMQSDKGSIPDRFSAQQFSDYHSELNMSSLELGDSALYFCASSLGGGAGETQYFGPGTRLLVL.

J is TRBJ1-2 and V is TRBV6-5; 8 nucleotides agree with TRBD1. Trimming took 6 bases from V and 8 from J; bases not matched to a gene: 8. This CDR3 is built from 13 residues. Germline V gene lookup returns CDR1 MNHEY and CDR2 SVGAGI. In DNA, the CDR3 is TGTGCCAGCAGCCAGGGGGCCCAGGGGGGCTACACCTTC. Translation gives CASSQGAQGGYTF.